This record concerns one T cell receptor (beta chain) sequence. Its cognate antigen is unknown. The PCR used 60 Vbeta and 13 Jbeta primers. Produced via immunoSEQ multiplex PCR; TCRdb's table is partial and in-frame only. The sample carries some 190,000 clones, approximately 75% recorded once. This record comes from a study of cytomegalovirus exposure and HLA in healthy donors. Whole-study findings and limits: Sequencing depth roughly uniform across donors was assumed in presence/absence analyses. The authors listed some 150 TCR beta chains as cytomegalovirus-associated.

CDR1 is MNHEY and CDR2 is SVGAGI in the germline V gene. V dropped 2 bases and J dropped 2 bases, with 10 bases sitting between them. This CDR3 contains 14 residues. The sequenced sample was PBMCs. This TCR derives from a man between 25 and 39 years old in good health and CMV-seropositive. The chain carries TRBV6-5 and TRBJ2-7; D is possibly TRBD1 (6 bases). CDR3 DNA sequence: TGTGCCAGCAGTTACGACAGGTTGACCTACGAGCAGTACTTC. Protein: CASSYDRLTYEQYF.